This T cell receptor (beta chain) is from a study of blood T cell repertoires in COVID-19. In germline, CDR1 is LNHDA, CDR2 SQIVND (reference sequence). The junction had 9 bases not matched to a gene; V was cut back by 4 bases and J by 4 bases. This CDR3 spans 15 amino acids. Here immunoSEQ multiplex PCR was the method, and the copy in TCRdb shows in-frame clones only, minus some. This sample has some 140,000 clones, with about 85% found just once. The TCR comes from a man aged 55 to 69 with COVID-19, enrolled during active disease. The J gene is TRBJ1-1, the V gene TRBV19; 7 bases are shared with TRBD1. The sequenced sample was peripheral blood. In DNA form, the CDR3 reads TGTGCCAGTAGTACCGCAACAGGGGTCCGCACTGAAGCTTTCTTT. Its translation is CASSTATGVRTEAFF.